This TCR beta chain was observed in a study of shared clonotypes between healthy human individuals (dated by TCRdb to 2018 to 2021). At the level of the whole study: The cohort comprised a couple of women and a few men aged 18 to 49 years. To estimate repertoire size and how much clonotypes are shared between individuals, the study performed deep sequencing of blood TCR repertoires from a few healthy adults. Each donor's leukapheresis produced roughly between roughly 0.94 and 9.5 billion PBMCs. For each donor, three plates each were used for CD4 naive and CD4 memory, two plates were used for CD8 naive, and one plate was used for CD8 memory. Libraries were prepared and TCR repertoires were sequenced by different laboratories using diverse techniques, in order to increase sequencing depth and limit assay-specific biases.

Using the deep immunoSEQ assay, multiplex PCR amplified TCR CDR3 regions from genomic DNA. Extracted genomic DNA from each cell subset was spread evenly across all wells of several immunoSEQ 96-well plates, with each plate serving as a replicate. For sorted subsets, around 200 ng genomic DNA, equal to tens of thousands of T cell genomes, was loaded into each replicate PCR. Purified libraries were measured with a Qubit 3.0 fluorometer, size-checked on a Bioanalyzer 2100, and measured again with the KAPA Library Quantification kit. Every immunoSEQ 96-well plate was sequenced on a separate single-read 150-cycle Illumina NextSeq 550 flow cell. As for the original processing: Because the immunoSEQ output held only junctional sequences and lacked quality scores, the filtering could not match the filtering applied to full-length reads. Sequences were annotated with PyIR, a Python wrapper for IgBLAST v1.9, and V/J genes and CDR3 were assigned using IMGT germline references. Reads were filtered out if the reads had weak V/J assignments (E-value above 1e-6), no CDR3, stop codons, out-of-frame junctions, or ambiguous translated residues. V3J clonotypes were defined as sequences sharing an identical inferred V gene, J gene, and CDR3 amino acid sequence. Percentage overlap between repertoires was calculated by dividing the number of shared unique clonotypes by the size of the smaller repertoire. RTK rarefaction, the Chao1 estimator, and Recon v2.1 estimates of unobserved clonotypes were used to assess repertoire richness. Generation probabilities were computed with OLGA for all TCRbeta clonotypes obtained by the gDNA method from several donors. TCRdb retrieved this table from immuneACCESS and kept in-frame rearrangements only. Not all clones are present; in checked studies, unresolved V genes account for under half, and no reason is known for the remainder. V and J calls and clone size are as listed in that table; D and trimming were resolved from the DNA. This sample holds under 2.5 million clones; 85% to 95% were observed only once. The leading ten clones occupy approximately 0.4% of the sample.

With regard to this clone: Its antigen has not been determined. No base-level quality is on record; no much larger clone is a single base apart.

The donors were healthy, HIV-negative adults who had no recently reported acute infections or vaccinations. Every donor was a Caucasian adult living in Nashville, Tennessee, USA. Magnetic negative selection was used to enrich CD4+ T cells, after which naive cells were positively selected on CD45RA and the negative fraction became the memory subset. Blood was obtained by leukapheresis, after which PBMCs were separated by Ficoll-Histopaque density gradient centrifugation and cryopreserved in liquid nitrogen vapor phase. Analytical flow cytometry was used to check the purity and quantity of each magnetically sorted T cell population. Genomic DNA was isolated from each sorted fraction and quantified by UV absorbance on a Nanodrop 2000c. Study-wide conclusions, independent of this receptor: Sampling was limited to blood, and TCR repertoires in tissue likely differ from TCR repertoires in blood. Estimated clonotype richness was generally larger for naive than for memory subsets. The small number of donors limited the genetic and exposure-history diversity represented. Sharing across several donors was observed for around 5% of naive CD4, about 4% of naive CD8, about 2.5% of memory CD4, and about 0.4% of memory CD8 clonotypes. Pairwise subsampling led to the expectation that sequencing depth would affect the degree of clonotype sharing among donors. Incomplete sequencing was indicated by rarefaction of sorted-subset datasets, despite the large sequencing depth. Compared with non-shared clonotypes, the clonotypes found in all four sorted-subset donors had higher generation probabilities.

V drops 4 bases and J drops 7 bases, leaving 13 bases in between. According to the germline V gene (reference sequence), CDR1 reads SEHNR and CDR2 reads FQNEAQ. The CDR3 numbers 13 residues from cysteine through phenylalanine. Left in the record is the CDR3 DNA by itself, 39 bases read in frame from the first base. The rearrangement joined TRBV7-9 to TRBJ1-2; no D gene call is confident. The receptor was derived from a man between 18 and 35 years old in good health. Some clones in this sample may be carry-over from other donors' samples. The sample comprised naive CD4+ T cells from PBMCs. Read against the paper, the sample's cell subset or site label means: CD45RA+ positively selected. The nucleotide sequence is given as TGTGCCAGCAGCTATTCGGGTGTGAGTGGCTACACCTTC. Translated, this gives CASSYSGVSGYTF.